What follows are 8 T cell receptor beta chains derived from one specimen sequenced in a study of molecular identifiers for immune sequencing clone quantification (dated 2018 in TCRdb). Receptors were amplified or captured by PCR. Instrument on record: Illumina HiSeq 4000. TCRdb reworked the public reads: Q25 trimming with fastp, MiXCR clone assembly, productive beta chains retained. Identical CDR3 protein sequences are pooled into one entry, listed with their most common genes and DNA. The sample has about 640,000 distinct CDR3 sequences on record, 20% of them singletons. The ten largest account for roughly 0.83% of the sample. Sequenced sample: naive CD8+ T cells from blood, with Jurkat cell RNA spiked in. What the cell subset or site label conveys for this sample: FACS-sorted CD8+CD4-CCR7+CD45RA+ naive T cells. Every receptor here comes from a human donor in good health. Some libraries in this study had Jurkat cell RNA spiked in.

A few counts support this clonotype. The rearrangement uses TRBV9 and TRBJ2-4; D tentatively reads TRBD1 or TRBD2 (5 bases each). The V end was cut by 4 bases, the J end by 7 bases, with 21 bases between. There are 16 residues in the CDR3. The germline V gene encodes CDR1 SGDLS and CDR2 YYNGEE. The DNA for the CDR3 is TGTGCCAGCAGCCCAGACGGGGTCACAGCAGGGAACATTCAGTACTTC. This encodes CASSPDGVTAGNIQYF.

This clonotype was observed many times. The J gene is TRBJ1-2, the V gene TRBV7-9; 9 bases are a match to TRBD1. This CDR3 is built from 15 residues. The germline V gene encodes CDR1 SEHNR and CDR2 FQNEAQ (reference sequence). Unmatched junction bases numbered 6, after V lost 4 bases and J lost 3 bases. In DNA, the CDR3 is TGTGCCAGCAGCTCAAGGACAGGGGAGGACTATGGCTACACCTTC. Amino acid sequence: CASSSRTGEDYGYTF.

This rearrangement joins TRBV6-2 or TRBV6-3 to TRBJ1-5; no clear D gene. The CDR3 totals 14 residues. Germline V gene sequence: CDR1 MNHEY, CDR2 SVGEGT. Deletions cut 2 bases from V and 6 bases from J, with 11 bases between. This chain's CDR3 is CASSYGYSGQPQHF. The CDR3 DNA reads as TGTGCCAGCAGTTACGGCTATTCGGGTCAGCCCCAGCATTTT.

This clonotype appeared many times. This chain uses TRBV7-9 with TRBJ2-7; D gene ambiguous. This CDR3 contains 11 residues. CDR1 and CDR2 (germline): SEHNR, FQNEAQ (reference sequence). V lost 7 bases and J lost 4, with 8 bases in between. This CDR3 is CASTSGYEQYF. The CDR3 DNA reads TGTGCCAGCACTAGTGGGTACGAGCAGTACTTC.

In this sample, this clonotype turned up many times. This chain links TRBV7-9 with TRBJ2-4, with TRBD1 matching 7 bases. Unmatched junction bases numbered 7, after V lost 5 bases and J lost 6 bases. Germline CDR1 SEHNR, CDR2 FQNEAQ (reference sequence). CDR3 length equals 14 residues. The CDR3 coding sequence is TGTGCCAGCAGCCATACCGCAGGGGGAAACATTCAGTACTTC. It is translated as CASSHTAGGNIQYF.

This clonotype was picked up many times. The chain employs TRBV29-1 and TRBJ2-7, with a tentative D call TRBD2 (6 bases). CDR1 is SQVTM, CDR2 ANQGSEA, per germline. With 6 bases removed from V and 1 base from J, the gap between germline ends came to 13 bases. This CDR3 region has 13 residues. DNA of the CDR3: TGCAGCGTCGCATTGGGACTGTCCTACGAGCAGTACTTC. This sequence encodes CSVALGLSYEQYF.

This clonotype has more than one count but fewer than ten. One end of the junction varies from germline; a read error may be responsible. The rearrangement links TRBV6-4 to TRBJ1-4; D might be TRBD1 (5 bases). The CDR3 covers 14 residues. Looked up from germline, CDR1 is MRHNA and CDR2 is SNTAGT. In nucleotides, the CDR3 is TGTGCCGACAGTCCGGGCTACTATAATGAAAAGCTGTTTTTT. This translates into CADSPGYYNEKLFF.

The CDR3 spells CASSQDRTGSSYEQYF. Written as DNA, the CDR3 is TGCGCCAGCAGCCAGGATAGGACAGGGAGCTCCTACGAGCAGTACTTC. The chain has TRBV4-3 and TRBJ2-7, with 8 bases fitting TRBD1. V was clipped by 3 bases and J by 0 bases; unmatched bases: 7. CDR3 length: 16 residues. The germline V gene encodes CDR1 LGHNA and CDR2 YSLEER.